This TCR beta chain was captured in a study of blood T cell repertoires in COVID-19. As for the study in general: The United States, Italy and Spain were the sources of the acute and convalescent COVID-19 samples.

Data came from immunoSEQ multiplex PCR; TCRdb stores just in-frame clones and leaves some out. The data hold 270,000 or so clones, with around 90% observed a single time. Sample: PBMCs or T cells enriched from blood (not recorded which). This clonotype was sampled from a woman under 40 with acute COVID-19.

CDR3 nucleotide sequence: TGTGCCAGCAGTTACACAGGACAGGGAAGAGCCAAAAACATTCAGTACTTC. This translates into CASSYTGQGRAKNIQYF. The gene calls are TRBV6-8 and TRBJ2-4, with TRBD1 matching over 8 bases. Germline lookup yields CDR1 MNHGY and CDR2 SAAAGT. With V trimmed by 2 bases and J by 0 bases, 6 bases remained unmatched. The CDR3 consists of 17 residues.